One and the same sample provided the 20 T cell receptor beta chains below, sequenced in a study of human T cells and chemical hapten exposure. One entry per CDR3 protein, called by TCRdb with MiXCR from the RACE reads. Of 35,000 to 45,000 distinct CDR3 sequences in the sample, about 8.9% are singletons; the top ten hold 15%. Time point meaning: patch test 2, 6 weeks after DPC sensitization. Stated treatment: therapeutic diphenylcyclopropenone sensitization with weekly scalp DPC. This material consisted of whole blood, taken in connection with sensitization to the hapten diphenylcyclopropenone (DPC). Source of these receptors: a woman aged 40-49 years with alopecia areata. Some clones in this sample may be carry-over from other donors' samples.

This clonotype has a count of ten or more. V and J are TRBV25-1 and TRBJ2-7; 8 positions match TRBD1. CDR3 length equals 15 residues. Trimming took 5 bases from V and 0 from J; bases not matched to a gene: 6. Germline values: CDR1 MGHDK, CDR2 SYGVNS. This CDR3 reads CASSSWTGHSYEQYF. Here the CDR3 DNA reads TGTGCCAGCAGTTCCTGGACAGGGCACTCCTACGAGCAGTACTTC.

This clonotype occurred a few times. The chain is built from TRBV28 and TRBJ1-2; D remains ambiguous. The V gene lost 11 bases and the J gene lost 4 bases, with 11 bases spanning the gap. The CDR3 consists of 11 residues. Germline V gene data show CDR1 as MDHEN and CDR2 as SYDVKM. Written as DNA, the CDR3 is TGTGCCTCGAGGTGGATCTATGGCTACACCTTC. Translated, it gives CASRWIYGYTF.

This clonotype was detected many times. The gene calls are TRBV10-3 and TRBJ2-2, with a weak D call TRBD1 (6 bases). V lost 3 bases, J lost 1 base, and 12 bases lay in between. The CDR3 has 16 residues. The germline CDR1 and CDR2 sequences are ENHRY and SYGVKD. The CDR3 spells CAISDRQGRNTGELFF. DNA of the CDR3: TGTGCCATCAGTGATCGGCAGGGGAGGAACACCGGGGAGCTGTTTTTT.

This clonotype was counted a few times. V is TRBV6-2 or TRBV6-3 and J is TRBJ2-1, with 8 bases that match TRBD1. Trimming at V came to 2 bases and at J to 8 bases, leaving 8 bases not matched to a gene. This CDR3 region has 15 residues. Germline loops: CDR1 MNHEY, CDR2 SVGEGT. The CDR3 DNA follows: TGTGCCAGCAGTTACGGGCAGGGGGCGATCGATGAGCAGTTCTTC. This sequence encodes CASSYGQGAIDEQFF.

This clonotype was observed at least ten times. The CDR3 loop is CASSPQGAKNIQYF. In DNA, the CDR3 is TGTGCCAGCAGCCCACAGGGGGCCAAAAACATTCAGTACTTC. The V and J genes are TRBV28 and TRBJ2-4; 7 nucleotides line up with TRBD1. Looked up from germline, CDR1 is MDHEN and CDR2 is SYDVKM. The CDR3 is 14 residues long. V trimming: 6 bases; J trimming: 1 base; junction bases outside the gene matches: 3. The variable domain in full, with the rest retrieved from reference TRBV28 and TRBJ2-4, is DVKVTQSSRYLVKRTGEKVFLECVQDMDHENMFWYRQDPGLGLRLIYFSYDVKMKEKGDIPEGYSVSREKKERFSLILESASTNQTSMYLCASSPQGAKNIQYFGAGTRLSVL.

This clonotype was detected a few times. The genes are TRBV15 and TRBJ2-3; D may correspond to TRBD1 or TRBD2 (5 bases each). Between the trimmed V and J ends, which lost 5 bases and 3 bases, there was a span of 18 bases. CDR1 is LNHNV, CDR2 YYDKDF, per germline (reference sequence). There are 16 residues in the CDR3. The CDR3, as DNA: TGTGCCACCAGCCGTCCACGGGGCTACGGGACAGATACGCAGTATTTT. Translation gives CATSRPRGYGTDTQYF.

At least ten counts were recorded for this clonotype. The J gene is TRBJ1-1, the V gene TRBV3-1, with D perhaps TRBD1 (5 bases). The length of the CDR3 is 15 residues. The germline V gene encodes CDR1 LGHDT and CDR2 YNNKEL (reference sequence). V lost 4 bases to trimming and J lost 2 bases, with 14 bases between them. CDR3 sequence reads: CASSRDSRPNTEAFF. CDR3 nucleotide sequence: TGTGCCAGCAGCCGTGACAGTCGGCCCAACACTGAAGCTTTCTTT.

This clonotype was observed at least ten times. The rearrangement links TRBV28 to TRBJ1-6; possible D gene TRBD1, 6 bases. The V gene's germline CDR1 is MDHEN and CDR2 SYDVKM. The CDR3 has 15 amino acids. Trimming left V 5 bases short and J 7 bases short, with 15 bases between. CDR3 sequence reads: CASSMQGTENSPLHF. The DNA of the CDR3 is TGTGCCAGCAGTATGCAGGGGACCGAGAATTCACCCCTCCACTTT. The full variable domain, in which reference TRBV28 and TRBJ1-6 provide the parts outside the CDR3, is DVKVTQSSRYLVKRTGEKVFLECVQDMDHENMFWYRQDPGLGLRLIYFSYDVKMKEKGDIPEGYSVSREKKERFSLILESASTNQTSMYLCASSMQGTENSPLHFGNGTRLTVT.

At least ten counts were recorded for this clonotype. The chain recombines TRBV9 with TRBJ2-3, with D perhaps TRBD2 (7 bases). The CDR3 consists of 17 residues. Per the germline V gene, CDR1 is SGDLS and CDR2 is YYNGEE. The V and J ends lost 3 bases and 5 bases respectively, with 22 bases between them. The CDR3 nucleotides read TGTGCCAGCAGCGATCTGCGGGGCGGGGGCCCAGGAGATACGCAGTATTTT. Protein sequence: CASSDLRGGGPGDTQYF. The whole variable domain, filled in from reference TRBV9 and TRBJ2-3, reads DSGVTQTPKHLITATGQRVTLRCSPRSGDLSVYWYQQSLDQGLQFLIQYYNGEERAKGNILERFSAQQFPDLHSELNLSSLELGDSALYFCASSDLRGGGPGDTQYFGPGTRLTVL.

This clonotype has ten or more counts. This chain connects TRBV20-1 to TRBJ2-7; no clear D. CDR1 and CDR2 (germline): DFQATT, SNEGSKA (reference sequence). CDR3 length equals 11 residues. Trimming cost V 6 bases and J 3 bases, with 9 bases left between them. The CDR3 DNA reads TGCAGTGCGCCTGGCGGCTACGAGCAGTACTTC. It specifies CSAPGGYEQYF.

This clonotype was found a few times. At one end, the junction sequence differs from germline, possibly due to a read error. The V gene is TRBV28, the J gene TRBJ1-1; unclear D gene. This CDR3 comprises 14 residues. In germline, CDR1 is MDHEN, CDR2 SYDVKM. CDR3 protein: CASSVLSGNAEAFF. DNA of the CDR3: TGTGCCAGCAGTGTCCTGTCGGGGAACGCTGAAGCTTTCTTT.

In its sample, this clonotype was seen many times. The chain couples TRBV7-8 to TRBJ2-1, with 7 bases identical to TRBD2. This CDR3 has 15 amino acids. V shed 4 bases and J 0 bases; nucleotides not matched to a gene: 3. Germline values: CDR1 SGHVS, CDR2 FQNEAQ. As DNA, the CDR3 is TGTGCCAGCAGCTCCAGCGGGGACTCCTACAATGAGCAGTTCTTC. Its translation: CASSSSGDSYNEQFF.

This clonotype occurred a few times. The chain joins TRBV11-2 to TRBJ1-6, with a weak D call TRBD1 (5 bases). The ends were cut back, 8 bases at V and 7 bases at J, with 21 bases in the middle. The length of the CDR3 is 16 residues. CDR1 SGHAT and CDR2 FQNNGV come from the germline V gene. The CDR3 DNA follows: TGTGCCAGCGGCTCAGGGCCCAGTCTCTTAAATTCACCCCTCCACTTT. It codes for CASGSGPSLLNSPLHF.

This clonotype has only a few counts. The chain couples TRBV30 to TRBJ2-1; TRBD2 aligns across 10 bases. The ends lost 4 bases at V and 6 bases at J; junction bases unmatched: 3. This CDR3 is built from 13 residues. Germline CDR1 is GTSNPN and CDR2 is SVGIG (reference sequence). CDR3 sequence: CAWNSGGSNEQFF. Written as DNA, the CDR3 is TGTGCCTGGAATAGCGGGGGGTCCAATGAGCAGTTCTTC.

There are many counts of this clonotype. The CDR3 spells CASSPNRAGANVLTF. CDR3 DNA sequence: TGTGCCAGCAGTCCGAATAGAGCTGGGGCCAACGTCCTGACTTTC. This chain joins TRBV6-4 and TRBJ2-6, with unresolved D. Between the trimmed V and J ends, which lost 5 bases and 2 bases, there was a span of 10 bases. This CDR3 region has 15 residues. Germline V gene sequence: CDR1 MRHNA, CDR2 SNTAGT.

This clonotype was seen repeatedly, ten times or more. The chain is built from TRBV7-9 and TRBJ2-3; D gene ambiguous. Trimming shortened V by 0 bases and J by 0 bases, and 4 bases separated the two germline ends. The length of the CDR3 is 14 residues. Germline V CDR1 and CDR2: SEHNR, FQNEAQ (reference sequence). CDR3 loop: CASSLALSTDTQYF. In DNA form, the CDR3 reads TGTGCCAGCAGCTTAGCCCTCAGCACAGATACGCAGTATTTT.

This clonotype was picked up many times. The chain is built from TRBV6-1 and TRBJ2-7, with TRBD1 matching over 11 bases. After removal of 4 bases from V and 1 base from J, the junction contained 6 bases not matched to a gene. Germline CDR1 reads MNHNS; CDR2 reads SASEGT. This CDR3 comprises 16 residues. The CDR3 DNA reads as TGTGCCAGCAGTGTAACCGGGACAGGGGGTTCCTACGAGCAGTACTTC. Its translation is CASSVTGTGGSYEQYF.

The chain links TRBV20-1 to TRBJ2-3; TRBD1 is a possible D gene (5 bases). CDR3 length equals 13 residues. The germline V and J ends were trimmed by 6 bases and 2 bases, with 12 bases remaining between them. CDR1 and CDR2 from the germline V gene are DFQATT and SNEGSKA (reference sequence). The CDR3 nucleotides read TGCAGTGCGGTAACCAGGGACACAGATACGCAGTATTTT. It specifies CSAVTRDTDTQYF.

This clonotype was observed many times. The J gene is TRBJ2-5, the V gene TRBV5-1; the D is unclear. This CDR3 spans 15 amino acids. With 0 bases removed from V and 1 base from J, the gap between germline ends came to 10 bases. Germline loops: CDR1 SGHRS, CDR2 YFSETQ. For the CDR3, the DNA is TGCGCCAGCAGCTTGGGACGGAGATCCCAAGAGACCCAGTACTTC. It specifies CASSLGRRSQETQYF.

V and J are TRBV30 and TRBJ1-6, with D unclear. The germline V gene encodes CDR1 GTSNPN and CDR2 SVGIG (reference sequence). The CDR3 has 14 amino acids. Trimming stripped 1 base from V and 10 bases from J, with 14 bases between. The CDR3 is CAWSGGVAGSPLHF. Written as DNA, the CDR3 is TGTGCCTGGAGTGGTGGCGTGGCGGGGTCACCCCTCCACTTT.